Below, 18 T cell receptor beta chains from the same sample are listed, as sequenced in a study of OX40 agonist ivuxolimab in advanced cancers. Some clones are missing from TCRdb's copy, which holds only in-frame ones; the method was immunoSEQ multiplex PCR. The data hold over 70,000 clones, with roughly 85% observed a single time. Sequencing was performed on CD4+ or CD8+ T cells sorted from blood, taken in a trial of the OX40 agonist ivuxolimab. Receptors were obtained from an adult with an advanced solid tumor such as melanoma, head and neck, liver or kidney cancer.

The CDR3 reads CASSPWGGATTNEKLFF. The CDR3, as DNA: TGTGCCAGCAGCCCATGGGGGGGCGCGACAACTAATGAAAAACTGTTTTTT. The V and J genes are TRBV7-8 and TRBJ1-4, with D possibly matching TRBD1 (6 bases). Germline loops: CDR1 SGHVS, CDR2 FQNEAQ. Deletions cut 5 bases from V and 0 bases from J, with 16 bases between. CDR3 length equals 17 residues.

For the CDR3, the DNA is TGTGCCAGCAGCTGGGGGGCGTCTGGGGCCAACGTCCTGACTTTC. It is translated as CASSWGASGANVLTF. The chain is built from TRBV7-9 and TRBJ2-6; D is possibly TRBD1 or TRBD2 (6 bases each). V shed 4 bases and J shed 1 base, with 8 bases lying between them. This CDR3 has 15 residues. Germline V gene sequence: CDR1 SEHNR, CDR2 FQNEAQ (reference sequence).

The chain uses TRBV19 and TRBJ1-6; no firm D call. Germline V gives CDR1 LNHDA, CDR2 SQIVND (reference sequence). There are 14 residues in the CDR3. Trimming stripped 3 bases from V and 0 bases from J, with 3 bases between. The CDR3 DNA reads TGTGCCAGTAGTATGGACTCCTATAATTCACCCCTCCACTTT. It translates to CASSMDSYNSPLHF. Variable domain in full (rest from reference TRBV19 and TRBJ1-6): DGGITQSPKYLFRKEGQNVTLSCEQNLNHDAMYWYRQDPGQGLRLIYYSQIVNDFQKGDIAEGYSVSREKKESFPLTVTSAQKNPTAFYLCASSMDSYNSPLHFGNGTRLTVT.

V is TRBV7-9 and J is TRBJ2-1; 8 bases map to TRBD1. Unmatched junction bases numbered 12, after V lost 1 base and J lost 4 bases. Germline V lookup: CDR1 SEHNR, CDR2 FQNEAQ (reference sequence). The CDR3 runs to 18 residues. The CDR3 loop reads CASSLEVVGTGLYNEQFF. The DNA of the CDR3 is TGTGCCAGCAGCTTAGAGGTAGTCGGGACAGGCCTATACAATGAGCAGTTCTTC.

The rearrangement links TRBV9 to TRBJ2-3, with 10 bases aligning to TRBD2. Germline V lookup: CDR1 SGDLS, CDR2 YYNGEE. The CDR3 runs 15 residues. Trimming removed 4 bases from V and 1 base from J; junction bases left unmatched: 3. The CDR3 sequence is CASSSSGGRTDTQYF. The CDR3 DNA sequence: TGTGCCAGCAGCTCTAGCGGGGGCCGCACAGATACGCAGTATTTT.

CDR3 sequence reads: CASSLVPGQGILGYGYTF. DNA of the CDR3: TGTGCCAGCAGTTTAGTCCCCGGACAGGGGATTTTAGGGTATGGCTACACCTTC. The rearrangement links TRBV27 to TRBJ1-2, with 9 bases that match TRBD1. Germline CDR1 reads MNHEY; CDR2 reads SMNVEV (reference sequence). The CDR3 extends over 18 amino acids. V lost 2 bases to trimming and J lost 5 bases; unmatched junction nucleotides: 15.

The V and J genes are TRBV5-1 and TRBJ1-2; a weak D match, TRBD1 (6 bases). Germline lookup yields CDR1 SGHRS and CDR2 YFSETQ. The CDR3 is 14 amino acids. The V and J ends lost 3 bases and 8 bases respectively, with 17 bases between them. CDR3 DNA: TGCGCCAGCAGCTCCCGAATCGCGACAGGCGGCTACACCTTC. This translates into CASSSRIATGGYTF.

The chain links TRBV4-2 to TRBJ2-1; D gene ambiguous. The germline V gene has CDR1 LGHNA and CDR2 YNFKEQ. The V end was cut by 1 base, the J end by 1 base, with 8 bases between. The CDR3 totals 15 residues. The DNA for the CDR3 is TGTGCCAGCAGCCAAGGCAGCCATTCCTACAATGAGCAGTTCTTC. Its protein product is CASSQGSHSYNEQFF.

The chain couples TRBV30 to TRBJ2-7, with TRBD1 identical over 7 bases. Germline V gene sequence: CDR1 GTSNPN, CDR2 SVGIG (reference sequence). The trim removed 3 bases at V and 8 bases at J, leaving 16 bases unmatched. The CDR3 loop spans 15 amino acids. The chain's CDR3 is CAWSASGTAPTKQYF. CDR3 DNA sequence: TGTGCCTGGAGCGCCTCCGGGACAGCGCCTACGAAGCAGTACTTC.

The rearrangement links TRBV6-5 to TRBJ1-4, with 10 bases aligning to TRBD1. V shed 4 bases, J shed 6 bases, and the junction held 8 bases outside the gene matches. There are 16 residues in the CDR3. Looked up from germline, CDR1 is MNHEY and CDR2 is SVGAGI. The CDR3: CASSSGRGQGYEKLFF. CDR3 coding DNA: TGTGCCAGCAGTTCGGGGCGGGGACAGGGGTATGAAAAACTGTTTTTT.

The chain employs TRBV4-3 and TRBJ2-3; no firm D call. CDR3 length: 16 residues. V was shortened by 0 bases and J by 2 bases, with 12 bases between the two germline ends. Per germline, CDR1 LGHNA and CDR2 YSLEER. CDR3: CASSQDGGRNTDTQYF. In nucleotides, the CDR3 is TGCGCCAGCAGCCAAGATGGCGGTAGAAACACAGATACGCAGTATTTT.

The chain recombines TRBV7-2 with TRBJ2-5, with D possibly TRBD1 on 6 matching bases. Germline lookup yields CDR1 SGHTA and CDR2 FQGNSA. Trimming removed 7 bases at V and 5 bases at J, with 14 bases between. CDR3 length equals 13 residues. The CDR3 DNA reads TGTGCCAGCACCCGAGGGGGATGGGAGACCCAGTACTTC. Its translation is CASTRGGWETQYF.

This chain links TRBV19 with TRBJ2-1; 10 nucleotides line up with TRBD2. CDR1 and CDR2 (germline): LNHDA, SQIVND (reference sequence). The CDR3 loop spans 15 amino acids. The trim removed 5 bases at V and 7 bases at J, leaving 8 bases unmatched. CDR3 in amino acids: CASSLAGGAGNEQFF. The CDR3 DNA reads as TGTGCCAGTAGTTTAGCGGGGGGTGCTGGGAATGAGCAGTTCTTC.

The V call is TRBV10-3, the J call TRBJ2-3, with 9 bases that match TRBD2. The CDR3 runs 15 residues. Losses at the gene ends were 10 bases for V and 2 bases for J; bases not matched to a gene: 10. Per the germline V gene, CDR1 is ENHRY and CDR2 is SYGVKD. The CDR3 coding sequence is TGTGCCAGCCAGACCCGCGGGGGGGCCACAGATACGCAGTATTTT. Amino acids: CASQTRGGATDTQYF.

The chain employs TRBV5-4 and TRBJ1-6; 8 nucleotides match TRBD1. V dropped 1 base and J dropped 10; count of bases not matched to a gene: 7. The CDR3 runs to 15 residues. CDR1 is SGHNT, CDR2 YYREEE, per germline (reference sequence). The CDR3 sequence: CASSLKLQGASPLHF. CDR3 coding DNA: TGTGCCAGCAGCTTGAAATTGCAGGGGGCATCACCCCTCCACTTT. The full variable domain, in which reference TRBV5-4 and TRBJ1-6 provide the parts outside the CDR3, is ETGVTQSPTHLIKTRGQQVTLRCSSQSGHNTVSWYQQALGQGPQFIFQYYREEENGRGNFPPRFSGLQFPNYSSELNVNALELDDSALYLCASSLKLQGASPLHFGNGTRLTVT.

The CDR3 loop reads CASTPGGGRTGELFF. CDR3 nucleotides: TGTGCCAGCACCCCCGGTGGTGGGAGGACCGGGGAGCTGTTTTTT. The chain has TRBV6-5 and TRBJ2-2; possibly TRBD2 for D (6 bases). Deletions cut 7 bases from V and 5 bases from J, with 17 bases between. This CDR3 is built from 15 residues. Germline CDR1 is MNHEY and CDR2 is SVGAGI.

This chain uses TRBV7-9 with TRBJ2-1; 7 nucleotides line up with TRBD1. In germline, CDR1 is SEHNR, CDR2 FQNEAQ (reference sequence). The CDR3 extends over 14 amino acids. The V gene end was trimmed by 4 bases and the J gene end by 5 bases; junction bases not matched to a gene: 5. CDR3 loop: CASSSTGWDNEQFF. The DNA of the CDR3 is TGTGCCAGCAGCTCGACAGGGTGGGACAATGAGCAGTTCTTC.

The chain carries TRBV4-3 and TRBJ2-2, with a possible D match to TRBD1 (5 bases). There are 14 residues in the CDR3. The ends were cut back, 0 bases at V and 5 bases at J, with 7 bases in the middle. CDR1 and CDR2 (germline): LGHNA, YSLEER. CDR3 amino acids: CASSQDRQTGELFF. The DNA of the CDR3 is TGCGCCAGCAGCCAAGATCGACAGACCGGGGAGCTGTTTTTT.